The source of this T cell receptor beta chain is a study of neoadjuvant nivolumab and ipilimumab in lung cancer. Study observations and caveats: Blood richness before therapy tracked richness in tumors resected after neoadjuvant therapy. Only a small number of samples underwent TCR sequencing. TCR clonality did not significantly correlate with pathologic tumor regression. Resected tumors had greater TCR richness and clonality than uninvolved lung.

Worth noting for this clone: The antigen is not known.

The CDR3 length is 14 residues. Germline CDR1 reads SGHNT; CDR2 reads YYREEE (reference sequence). Trimming took 0 bases from V and 5 from J; bases not matched to a gene: 3. Sequencing used immunoSEQ multiplex PCR; TCRdb keeps in-frame clones, though not all of them. In the table there are about 38,000 clones, roughly 89% of which are singletons. The rearrangement links TRBV5-4 to TRBJ1-2, with 8 bases lining up with TRBD1. The TCR sequence derives from an adult with non-small cell lung cancer. Sequenced material: peripheral blood, taken before neoadjuvant nivolumab, alone or with ipilimumab. Here the CDR3 DNA reads TGTGCCAGCAGCTTGGGGGACAGGCCATATGGCTACACCTTC. This encodes CASSLGDRPYGYTF.